This T cell receptor (beta chain) was captured by sequencing in a study of T cells in Graves' hyperthyroidism and ophthalmopathy. Study background: Pretreatment peripheral blood was obtained at initial diagnosis.

Thyroid ultrasound and orbital computed tomography, with clinical symptoms and serum thyroxine and TRAb, informed diagnoses. In germline, CDR1 is MNHNS, CDR2 SASEGT. The CDR3 runs to 15 residues. The junction had 7 bases not matched to a gene; V was cut back by 6 bases and J by 4 bases. General study findings and limits: Separating ophthalmopathy from stable hyperthyroidism was achieved by a 13 V-J model.

RNA transcripts provided the source from which TCR beta CDR3 regions were amplified. First-round RT-PCR targeting the TCR CDR3 was performed with the HTBI primer set. TCRdb itself ran the multiplex PCR reads through MiXCR, one entry per CDR3 protein. The sample has 500,000 to 650,000 distinct CDR3 sequences, 15% to 20% seen once. This clonotype was observed many times. What it binds is unknown. The receptor was derived from a man between 40 and 49 years old with Graves' ophthalmopathy. The chain uses TRBV6-1 and TRBJ1-1; 11 positions agree with TRBD1. Sequenced sample: blood. CDR3 nucleotide sequence: TGTGCCAGCAGCGGACACGGGACAGGGGGCACTGAAGCTTTCTTT. This codes for CASSGHGTGGTEAFF.